This record looks at one T cell receptor (beta chain) sequence and its context. The data derive from a study of blood T cell repertoires in COVID-19. Whole-study context: There were acute and convalescent COVID-19 samples, and they came from the United States, Italy and Spain. PBMCs, B-cell-depleted T cells, or T cells provided the cDNA or gDNA that made up the material.

TCRdb's table, derived via immunoSEQ multiplex PCR, lists solely in-frame clones and lacks some. The data hold about 210,000 clones, with 81% observed a single time. The CDR3 contains 20 residues. The trim removed 1 base at V and 4 bases at J, leaving 19 bases unmatched. Germline V CDR1 and CDR2: SGHVS, FQNEAQ. Individuals drawn from 20 to 25 US areas were about 18 to 95 years old. This chain joins TRBV7-8 and TRBJ1-2, with 9 bases that match TRBD1. This TCR came from a woman aged 45-65 years with acute COVID-19. The source material was PBMCs or T cells enriched from blood (not recorded which). The CDR3 region is CASSLVSYPTGQGMGYGYTF. Written as DNA, the CDR3 is TGTGCCAGCAGCTTAGTCTCTTACCCTACTGGACAGGGGATGGGCTATGGCTACACCTTC.